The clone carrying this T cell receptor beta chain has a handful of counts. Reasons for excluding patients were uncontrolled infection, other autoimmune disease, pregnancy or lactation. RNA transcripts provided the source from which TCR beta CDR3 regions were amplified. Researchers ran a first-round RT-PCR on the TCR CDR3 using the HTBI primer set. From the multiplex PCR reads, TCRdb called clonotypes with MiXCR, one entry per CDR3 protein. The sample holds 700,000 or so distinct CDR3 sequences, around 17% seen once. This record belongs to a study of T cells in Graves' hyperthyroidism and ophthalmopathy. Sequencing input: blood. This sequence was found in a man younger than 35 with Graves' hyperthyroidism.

Here the CDR3 DNA reads TGCAGTGCTAGAGCCGGCAGGGGGGCCCTTGCGCGGTACGAGCAGTACTTC. Its translation: CSARAGRGALARYEQYF. This chain links TRBV20-1 with TRBJ2-7, with a possible D match to TRBD1 (7 bases). V lost 1 base and J lost 4, with 23 bases in between. CDR1 is DFQATT, CDR2 SNEGSKA, per germline (reference sequence). There are 17 residues in the CDR3.